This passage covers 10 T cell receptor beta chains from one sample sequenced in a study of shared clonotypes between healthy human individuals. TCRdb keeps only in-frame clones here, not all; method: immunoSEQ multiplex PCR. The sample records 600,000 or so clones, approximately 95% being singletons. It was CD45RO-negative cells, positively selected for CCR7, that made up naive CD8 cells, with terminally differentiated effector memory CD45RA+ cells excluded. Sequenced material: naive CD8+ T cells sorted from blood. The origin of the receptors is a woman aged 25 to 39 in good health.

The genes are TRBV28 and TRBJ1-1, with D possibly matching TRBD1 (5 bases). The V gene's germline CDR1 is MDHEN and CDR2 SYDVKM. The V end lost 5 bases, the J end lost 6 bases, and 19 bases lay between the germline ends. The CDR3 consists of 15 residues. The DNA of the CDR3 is TGTGCCAGCAGTACGTCCTTATACAGGACGGCTGAAGCTTTCTTT. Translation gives CASSTSLYRTAEAFF.

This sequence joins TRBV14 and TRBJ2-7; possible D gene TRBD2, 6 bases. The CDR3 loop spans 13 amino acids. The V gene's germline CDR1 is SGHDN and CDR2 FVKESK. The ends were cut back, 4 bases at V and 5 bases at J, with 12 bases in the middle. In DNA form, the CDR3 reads TGTGCCAGCAGCCCGCGACTAGTAGACGAGCAGTACTTC. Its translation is CASSPRLVDEQYF. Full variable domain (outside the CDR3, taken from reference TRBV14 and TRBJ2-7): EAGVTQFPSHSVIEKGQTVTLRCDPISGHDNLYWYRRVMGKEIKFLLHFVKESKQDESGMPNNRFLAERTGGTYSTLKVQPAELEDSGVYFCASSPRLVDEQYFGPGTRLTVT.

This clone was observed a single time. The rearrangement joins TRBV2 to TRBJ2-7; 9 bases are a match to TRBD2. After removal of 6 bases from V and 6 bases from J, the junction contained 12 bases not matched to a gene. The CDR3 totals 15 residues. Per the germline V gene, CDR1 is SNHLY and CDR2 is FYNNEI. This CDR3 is CASSEWEAGGTEQYF. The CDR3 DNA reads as TGTGCCAGCAGCGAATGGGAAGCGGGAGGAACCGAGCAGTACTTC.

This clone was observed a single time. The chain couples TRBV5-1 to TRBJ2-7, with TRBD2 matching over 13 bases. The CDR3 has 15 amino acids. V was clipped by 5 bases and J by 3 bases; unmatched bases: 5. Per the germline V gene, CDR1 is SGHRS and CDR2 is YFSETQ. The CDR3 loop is CASSPRTSGSYEQYF. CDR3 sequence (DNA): TGCGCCAGCAGTCCAAGGACTAGCGGGAGCTACGAGCAGTACTTC.

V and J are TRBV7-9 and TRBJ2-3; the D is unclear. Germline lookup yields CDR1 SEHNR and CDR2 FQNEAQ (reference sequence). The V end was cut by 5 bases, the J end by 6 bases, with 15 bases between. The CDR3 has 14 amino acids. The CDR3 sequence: CASSPNPNGDTQYF. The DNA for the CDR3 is TGTGCCAGCAGCCCTAACCCGAACGGGGATACGCAGTATTTT.

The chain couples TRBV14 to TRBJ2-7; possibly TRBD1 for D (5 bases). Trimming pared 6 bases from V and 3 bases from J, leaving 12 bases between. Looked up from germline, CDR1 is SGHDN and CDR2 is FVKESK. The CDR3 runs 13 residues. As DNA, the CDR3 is TGTGCCAGCAGTTACGGACAAGACTACGAGCAGTACTTC. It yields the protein CASSYGQDYEQYF.

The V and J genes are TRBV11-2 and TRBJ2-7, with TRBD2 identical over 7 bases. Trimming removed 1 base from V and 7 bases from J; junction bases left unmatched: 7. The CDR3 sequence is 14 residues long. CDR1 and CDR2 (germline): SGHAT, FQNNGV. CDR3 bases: TGTGCCAGCAGCTTAGGGACGGGGGGTTGGGAGCAGTACTTC. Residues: CASSLGTGGWEQYF.

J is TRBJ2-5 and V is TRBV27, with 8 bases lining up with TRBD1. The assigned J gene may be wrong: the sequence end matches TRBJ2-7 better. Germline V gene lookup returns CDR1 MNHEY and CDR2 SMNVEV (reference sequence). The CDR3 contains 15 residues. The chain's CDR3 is CASSFADRAAYEQYF. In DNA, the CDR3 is TGTGCCAGCAGTTTTGCGGACAGGGCAGCCTACGAGCAGTACTTC.

The CDR3 is CASSLFRAGGYEQYF. CDR3 DNA: TGTGCCAGCAGTCTATTCCGGGCAGGGGGCTACGAGCAGTACTTC. The chain joins TRBV28 to TRBJ2-5, with 7 bases identical to TRBD1. The J call may be wrong; the DNA end is better matched by TRBJ2-7. The CDR3 loop spans 15 amino acids. In germline, CDR1 is MDHEN, CDR2 SYDVKM.

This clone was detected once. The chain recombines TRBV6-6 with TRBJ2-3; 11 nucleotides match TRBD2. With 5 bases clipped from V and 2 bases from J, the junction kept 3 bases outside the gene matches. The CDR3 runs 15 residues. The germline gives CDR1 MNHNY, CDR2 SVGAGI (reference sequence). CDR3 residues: CASSRTSGPTDTQYF. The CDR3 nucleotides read TGTGCCAGCAGTCGGACTAGCGGGCCCACAGATACGCAGTATTTT.